This T cell receptor beta chain was profiled in a study of shared clonotypes between healthy human individuals. From germline, CDR1 is SGHDT and CDR2 YYEEEE. The CDR3 has 17 amino acids. Trimming at V came to 4 bases and at J to 2 bases, leaving 11 bases not matched to a gene. Sequencing was performed with immunoSEQ multiplex PCR; in TCRdb, only in-frame clones are kept and a portion is missing. Here the sample spans 2 million to 2.5 million clones, approximately 96% being singletons. The sample taken for sequencing was naive CD4+ T cells sorted from blood. The subset is: CD45RA+ positively selected. The source of this sequence is a man aged 18 to 30 in good health. The chain joins TRBV5-6 to TRBJ1-4, with 7 bases lining up with TRBD1. As DNA, the CDR3 is TGTGCCAGCAGCGCTACAGGGGTAGTATGGACTAATGAAAAACTGTTTTTT. Residues: CASSATGVVWTNEKLFF.